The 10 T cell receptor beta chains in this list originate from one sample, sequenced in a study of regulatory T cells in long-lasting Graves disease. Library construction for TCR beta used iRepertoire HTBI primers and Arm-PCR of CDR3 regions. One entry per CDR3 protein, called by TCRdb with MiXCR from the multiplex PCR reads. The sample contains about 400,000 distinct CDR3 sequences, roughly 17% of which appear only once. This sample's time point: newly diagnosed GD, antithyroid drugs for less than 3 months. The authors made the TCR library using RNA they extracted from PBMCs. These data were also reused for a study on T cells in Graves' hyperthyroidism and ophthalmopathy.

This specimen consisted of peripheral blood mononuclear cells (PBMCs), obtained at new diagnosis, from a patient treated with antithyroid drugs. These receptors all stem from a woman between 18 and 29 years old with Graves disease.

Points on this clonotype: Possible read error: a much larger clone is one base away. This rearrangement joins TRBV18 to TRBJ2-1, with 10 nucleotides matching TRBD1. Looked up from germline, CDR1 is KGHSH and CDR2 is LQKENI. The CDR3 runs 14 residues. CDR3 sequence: CDSSLRTGGNEQFF. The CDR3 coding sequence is TGTGACAGCTCACTCCGGACAGGGGGGAATGAGCAGTTCTTC.

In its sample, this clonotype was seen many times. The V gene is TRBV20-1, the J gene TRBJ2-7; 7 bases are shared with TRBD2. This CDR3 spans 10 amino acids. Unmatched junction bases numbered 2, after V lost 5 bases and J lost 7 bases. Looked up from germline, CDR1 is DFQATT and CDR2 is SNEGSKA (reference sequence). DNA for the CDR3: TGCAGTGCTGCGGGAGAGGAGCAGTACTTC. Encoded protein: CSAAGEEQYF.

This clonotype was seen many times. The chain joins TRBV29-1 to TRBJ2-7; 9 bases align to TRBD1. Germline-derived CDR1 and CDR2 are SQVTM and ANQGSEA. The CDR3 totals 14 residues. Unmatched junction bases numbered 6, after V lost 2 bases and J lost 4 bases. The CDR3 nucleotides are TGCAGCGTTGAACTACAGGGGGCAGTGTACGAGCAGTACTTC. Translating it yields CSVELQGAVYEQYF.

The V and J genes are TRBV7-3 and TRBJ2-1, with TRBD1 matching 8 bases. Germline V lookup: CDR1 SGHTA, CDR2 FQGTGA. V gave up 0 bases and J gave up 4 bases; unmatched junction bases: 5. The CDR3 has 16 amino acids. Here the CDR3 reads CASSLTDRGYYNEQFF. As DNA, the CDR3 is TGTGCCAGCAGCTTAACCGACAGGGGTTATTACAATGAGCAGTTCTTC. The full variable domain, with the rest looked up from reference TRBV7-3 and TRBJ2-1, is GAGVSQTPSNKVTEKGKYVELRCDPISGHTALYWYRQSLGQGPEFLIYFQGTGAADDSGLPNDRFFAVRPEGSVSTLKIQRTERGDSAVYLCASSLTDRGYYNEQFFGPGTRLTVL.

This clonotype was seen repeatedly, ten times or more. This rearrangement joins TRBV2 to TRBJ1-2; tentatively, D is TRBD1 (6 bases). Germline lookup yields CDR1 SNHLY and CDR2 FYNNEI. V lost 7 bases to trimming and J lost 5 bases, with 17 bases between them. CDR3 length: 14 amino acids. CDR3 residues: CASTTGGRLYGYTF. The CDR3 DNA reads TGTGCCAGCACCACCGGGGGCAGGCTATATGGCTACACCTTC.

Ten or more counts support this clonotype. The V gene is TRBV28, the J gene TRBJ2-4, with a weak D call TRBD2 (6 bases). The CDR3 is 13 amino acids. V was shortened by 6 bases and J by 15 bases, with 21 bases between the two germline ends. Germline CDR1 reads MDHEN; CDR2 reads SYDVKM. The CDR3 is CASSNVGTLKTYF. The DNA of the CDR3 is TGTGCCAGCAGCAACGTAGGGACTCTTAAAACGTACTTC.

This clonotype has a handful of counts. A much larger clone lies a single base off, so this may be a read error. This CDR3 reads CASSSSGPPAAFF. Written as DNA, the CDR3 is TGTGCCAGCAGTTCGTCTGGGCCCCCGGCAGCTTTCTTT. The rearrangement uses TRBV28 and TRBJ1-1; no clear D gene. Germline V gene data show CDR1 as MDHEN and CDR2 as SYDVKM. Trimming removed 4 bases from V and 10 bases from J, with 16 bases in between. The CDR3 runs 13 residues. The full variable domain, rest sourced from reference TRBV28 and TRBJ1-1, is DVKVTQSSRYLVKRTGEKVFLECVQDMDHENMFWYRQDPGLGLRLIYFSYDVKMKEKGDIPEGYSVSREKKERFSLILESASTNQTSMYLCASSSSGPPAAFFGQGTRLTVV.

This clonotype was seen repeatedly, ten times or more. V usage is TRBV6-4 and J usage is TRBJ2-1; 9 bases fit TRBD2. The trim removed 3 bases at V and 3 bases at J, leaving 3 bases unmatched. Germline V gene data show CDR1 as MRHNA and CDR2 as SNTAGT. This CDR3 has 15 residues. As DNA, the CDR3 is TGTGCCAGCAGTGAAGGACTAGCGAACTACAATGAGCAGTTCTTC. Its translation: CASSEGLANYNEQFF.

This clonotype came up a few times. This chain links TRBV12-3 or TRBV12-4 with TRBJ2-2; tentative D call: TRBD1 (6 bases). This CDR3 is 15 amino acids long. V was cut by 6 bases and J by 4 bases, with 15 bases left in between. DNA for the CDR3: TGTGCCAGCAGAACGGACAGAGAACTCACCGGGGAGCTGTTTTTT. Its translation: CASRTDRELTGELFF.

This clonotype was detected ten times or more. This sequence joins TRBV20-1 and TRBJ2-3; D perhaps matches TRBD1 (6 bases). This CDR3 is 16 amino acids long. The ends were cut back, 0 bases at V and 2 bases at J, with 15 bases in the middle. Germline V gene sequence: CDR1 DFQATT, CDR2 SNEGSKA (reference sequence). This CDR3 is CSARDALDSYTDTQYF. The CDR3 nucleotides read TGCAGTGCTAGAGATGCCCTGGACAGCTACACAGATACGCAGTATTTT.